This is a list of T cell receptor beta chains from one sample in a study of blood T cells in healthy people across ages. TCRdb independently ran MiXCR on the 5' RACE reads; one entry per CDR3 protein. In the table there are over 750,000 distinct CDR3 sequences, 20% to 25% of which are singletons. The sample also formed part of further work on T cells of mothers and their children.

Sequencing used blood. The receptors stem from a boy younger than 18 in good health. CDR3s leave out the opening cysteine and the closing phenylalanine or tryptophan. Each record gives: CDR3 protein, V gene, J gene.

CDR3 protein: ASSPRGLAGGSGYNEQF
V gene: TRBV4-1
J gene: TRBJ2-1

CDR3 protein: SARSQGRETQY
V gene: TRBV20-1
J gene: TRBJ2-5

CDR3 protein: SANSGSYNEQF
V gene: TRBV20-1
J gene: TRBJ2-1

CDR3 protein: ASSGSDRGNEKLF
V gene: TRBV5-1
J gene: TRBJ1-4

CDR3 protein: ASSLLSPAAGAPTDTQY
V gene: TRBV27
J gene: TRBJ2-3

CDR3 protein: ASSGLGGPDEQY
V gene: TRBV2
J gene: .

CDR3 protein: ASSSPYQLSQETQY
V gene: TRBV7-9
J gene: TRBJ2-5

CDR3 protein: ASSQGAGGRTDTQY
V gene: TRBV4-3
J gene: TRBJ2-3

CDR3 protein: ASSSVAGVRDDEQF
V gene: TRBV5-1
J gene: TRBJ2-1

CDR3 protein: ASSLGTPLSYEQY
V gene: TRBV7-2
J gene: TRBJ2-7

CDR3 protein: ASSILGNSGANVLT
V gene: TRBV5-1
J gene: TRBJ2-6

CDR3 protein: ASGITSVEDNEQF
V gene: TRBV6-1
J gene: TRBJ2-1

CDR3 protein: ASSRRTGIDSPLH
V gene: TRBV5-1
J gene: TRBJ1-6

CDR3 protein: ASSLGGGACEQC
V gene: TRBV7-3
J gene: TRBJ2-7

CDR3 protein: ASSLSPPTASYEQY
V gene: TRBV11-2
J gene: TRBJ2-7

CDR3 protein: ASKFPQGREQY
V gene: TRBV27
J gene: TRBJ2-7

CDR3 protein: ASSLGVGFSYEQY
V gene: TRBV11-2
J gene: TRBJ2-7

CDR3 protein: SVQLQGIYNEQF
V gene: TRBV29-1
J gene: TRBJ2-1

CDR3 protein: ASSPPGRNTGELF
V gene: TRBV28
J gene: TRBJ2-2

CDR3 protein: ASSDRGGPVETQY
V gene: TRBV2
J gene: TRBJ2-5

CDR3 protein: ASRGAGRRRWSYEQY
V gene: TRBV28
J gene: TRBJ2-7

CDR3 protein: ASSLDRRGGVTGELF
V gene: TRBV7-2
J gene: TRBJ2-2

CDR3 protein: ASSSGLEEQF
V gene: TRBV12-3/TRBV12-4
J gene: TRBJ2-1

CDR3 protein: ASSSRPKGSYNEQF
V gene: TRBV7-6
J gene: TRBJ2-1

CDR3 protein: ASSLGGGYYNEQF
V gene: TRBV12-3/TRBV12-4
J gene: TRBJ2-1

CDR3 protein: ASSQSLENIQY
V gene: TRBV3-1
J gene: TRBJ2-4

CDR3 protein: ASSPDNQETQY
V gene: TRBV5-1
J gene: TRBJ2-5

CDR3 protein: ASRGTSGKF
V gene: TRBV6-1
J gene: TRBJ2-5

CDR3 protein: ASSDTRDLRGLYGQY
V gene: TRBV2
J gene: TRBJ2-7

CDR3 protein: ASSLVFRYNEQL
V gene: TRBV7-8
J gene: TRBJ2-1

CDR3 protein: ASSQGLPGSQY
V gene: TRBV14
J gene: TRBJ2-5

CDR3 protein: ASSRRTGSTDTQY
V gene: TRBV6-1
J gene: TRBJ2-3

CDR3 protein: ASLRSDGTDTQY
V gene: TRBV28
J gene: TRBJ2-3

CDR3 protein: SAREERGNTGELF
V gene: TRBV20-1
J gene: TRBJ2-2

CDR3 protein: ASSKSSYEQY
V gene: TRBV12-3/TRBV12-4
J gene: TRBJ2-7

CDR3 protein: ASSQEYDFYNEQF
V gene: TRBV11-3
J gene: TRBJ2-1

CDR3 protein: SARDSRTNYGYT
V gene: TRBV20-1
J gene: TRBJ1-2

CDR3 protein: ASSLRQGAGGELF
V gene: TRBV28
J gene: TRBJ2-2

CDR3 protein: ASSLQRSGRSYNEQF
V gene: TRBV28
J gene: TRBJ2-1

CDR3 protein: ASSLGAVYGYT
V gene: TRBV7-2
J gene: TRBJ1-2

CDR3 protein: ASSGGKGQGYT
V gene: TRBV28
J gene: TRBJ1-2

CDR3 protein: ASSQGPSGETQY
V gene: TRBV7-2
J gene: TRBJ2-5

CDR3 protein: ASSPSAEESYGYT
V gene: TRBV5-6
J gene: TRBJ1-2

CDR3 protein: ASSFLSGAPYEQY
V gene: TRBV27
J gene: .

CDR3 protein: ASSFGNNNEQF
V gene: TRBV27
J gene: .

CDR3 protein: ASRVGGRNEKLF
V gene: TRBV2
J gene: TRBJ1-4

CDR3 protein: ASSYDTTNYGYT
V gene: TRBV6-6
J gene: TRBJ1-2

CDR3 protein: AIRAQSNTGELF
V gene: TRBV10-3
J gene: TRBJ2-2

CDR3 protein: ASSEALSGVDGYT
V gene: TRBV2
J gene: TRBJ1-2

CDR3 protein: ASSMRVSRENEQY
V gene: TRBV13
J gene: TRBJ2-7

CDR3 protein: ASSSSGTDLFEQY
V gene: TRBV9
J gene: TRBJ2-7

CDR3 protein: ASSLLRQGARNEKLF
V gene: TRBV7-2
J gene: TRBJ1-4

CDR3 protein: SVEEFSGANVLT
V gene: TRBV29-1
J gene: TRBJ2-6

CDR3 protein: CSRDASSYNEQF
V gene: TRBV29-1
J gene: TRBJ2-1

CDR3 protein: ASSQDRVRETQY
V gene: TRBV4-3
J gene: TRBJ2-5